In this sample, the clone carrying this TCR beta chain turned up a few times. What it binds is unknown. The entry originates in a study of spatial heterogeneity in lung cancer. Overall study: Raw-read counts averaged over ten per unique TCR and UMI combination. Whole-study findings and limits: The estimated TCR-seq coverage of tumor T cells amounted to approximately 6.6% when looking at alpha chains and about 12% when looking at beta chains. It was found that expanded intratumoral alpha and beta TCR counts tracked tumor mutation counts.

Germline loops: CDR1 SGHRS, CDR2 YFSETQ. This CDR3 has 16 amino acids. Germline trimming cut 4 bases from V and 7 bases from J; bases unmatched to any gene: 11. TCRdb re-called the 5' RACE reads with MiXCR, one entry per CDR3 protein. The sample yields fewer than 12,000 distinct CDR3 sequences, about an eighth seen once. Time point specified: sample taken at primary tumor resection. The donor group consisted of roughly 70 patients who had untreated, early-stage non-small cell lung cancer. The TCR was taken from a male donor with early-stage non-small cell lung cancer. The starting material was lung tumor tissue, obtained at surgery. V and J are TRBV5-1 and TRBJ1-6, with 7 bases lining up with TRBD1. In DNA form, the CDR3 reads TGCGCCAGCAGCATCACAGGGGCCGCGAACAATTCACCCCTCCACTTT. The encoded protein is CASSITGAANNSPLHF.